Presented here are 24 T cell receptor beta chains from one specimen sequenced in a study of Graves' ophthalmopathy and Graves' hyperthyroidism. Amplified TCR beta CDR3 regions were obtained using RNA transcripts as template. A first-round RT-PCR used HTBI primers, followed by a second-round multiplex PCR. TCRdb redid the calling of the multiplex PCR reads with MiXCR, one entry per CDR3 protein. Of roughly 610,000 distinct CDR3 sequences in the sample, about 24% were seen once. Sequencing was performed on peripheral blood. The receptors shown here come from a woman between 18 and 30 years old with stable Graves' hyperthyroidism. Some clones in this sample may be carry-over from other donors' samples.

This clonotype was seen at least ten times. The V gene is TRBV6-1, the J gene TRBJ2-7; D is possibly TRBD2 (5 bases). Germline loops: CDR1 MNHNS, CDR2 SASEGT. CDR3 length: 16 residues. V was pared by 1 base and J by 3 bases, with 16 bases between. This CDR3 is CASSEETGYQNYEQYF. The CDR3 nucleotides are TGTGCCAGCAGTGAAGAGACGGGGTACCAAAACTACGAGCAGTACTTC.

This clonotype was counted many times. The CDR3 nucleotides are TGTGCCAGCAGTTTTCCCCAGGGGCAGAAAGAGACCCAGTACTTC. It is translated as CASSFPQGQKETQYF. The chain recombines TRBV12-3 or TRBV12-4 with TRBJ2-5; weak D call: TRBD1 (6 bases). The V gene lost 3 bases and the J gene lost 3 bases, with 14 bases spanning the gap. CDR3 length: 15 amino acids.

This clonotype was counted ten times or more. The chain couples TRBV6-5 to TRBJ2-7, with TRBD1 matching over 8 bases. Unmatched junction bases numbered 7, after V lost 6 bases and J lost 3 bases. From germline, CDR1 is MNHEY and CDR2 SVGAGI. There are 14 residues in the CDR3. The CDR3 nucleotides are TGTGCCAGCAGGATGACAGGGGCGAACTACGAGCAGTACTTC. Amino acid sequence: CASRMTGANYEQYF.

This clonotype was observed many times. The CDR3 is CASSLLSPRRLMNTEAFF. The CDR3 nucleotides read TGTGCCAGCAGCTTATTGTCCCCCCGACGGCTCATGAACACTGAAGCTTTCTTT. The rearrangement links TRBV11-3 to TRBJ1-1; D gene uncertain. CDR1 is SGHNT and CDR2 is YENEEA in the germline V gene. V was clipped by 2 bases and J by 0 bases, with 19 bases between them. The CDR3 totals 18 residues.

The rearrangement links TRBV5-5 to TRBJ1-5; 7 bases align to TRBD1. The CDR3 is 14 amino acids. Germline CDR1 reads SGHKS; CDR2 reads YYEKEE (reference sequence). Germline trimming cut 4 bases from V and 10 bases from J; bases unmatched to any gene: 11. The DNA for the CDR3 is TGTGCCAGCAGCCCTACCGACAGGGTCAACCCCCAGCATTTT. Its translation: CASSPTDRVNPQHF.

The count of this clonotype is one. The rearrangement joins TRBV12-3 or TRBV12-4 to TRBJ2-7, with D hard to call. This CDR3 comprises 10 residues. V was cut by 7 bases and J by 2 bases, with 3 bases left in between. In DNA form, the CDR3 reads TGTGCCAGCACCCCCTACGAGCAGTACTTC. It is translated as CASTPYEQYF.

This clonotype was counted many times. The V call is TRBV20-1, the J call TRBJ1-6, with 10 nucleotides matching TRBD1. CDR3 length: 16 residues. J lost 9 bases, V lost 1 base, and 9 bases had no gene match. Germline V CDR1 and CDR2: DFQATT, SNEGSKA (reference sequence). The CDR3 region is CSARAPGTGESSPLHF. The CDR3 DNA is TGCAGTGCTAGAGCCCCAGGGACAGGGGAGAGTTCACCCCTCCACTTT.

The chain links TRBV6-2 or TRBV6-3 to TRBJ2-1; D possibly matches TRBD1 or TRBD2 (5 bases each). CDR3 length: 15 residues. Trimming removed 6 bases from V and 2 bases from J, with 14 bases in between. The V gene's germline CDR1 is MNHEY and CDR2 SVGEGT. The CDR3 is CASREPQGAYNEQFF. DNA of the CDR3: TGTGCCAGCAGAGAACCCCAGGGAGCCTACAATGAGCAGTTCTTC.

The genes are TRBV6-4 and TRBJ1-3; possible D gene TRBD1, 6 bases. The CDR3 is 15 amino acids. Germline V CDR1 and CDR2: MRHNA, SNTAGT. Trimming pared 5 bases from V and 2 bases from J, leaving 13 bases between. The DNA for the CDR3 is TGTGCCAGCAGTTTAGGGGGGAATGCTGGAAACACCATATATTTT. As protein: CASSLGGNAGNTIYF.

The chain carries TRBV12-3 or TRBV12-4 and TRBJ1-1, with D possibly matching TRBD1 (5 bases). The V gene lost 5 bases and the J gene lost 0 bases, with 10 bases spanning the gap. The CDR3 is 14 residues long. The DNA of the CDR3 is TGTGCCAGCAGTCAGACAGCTATGAACACTGAAGCTTTCTTT. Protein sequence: CASSQTAMNTEAFF.

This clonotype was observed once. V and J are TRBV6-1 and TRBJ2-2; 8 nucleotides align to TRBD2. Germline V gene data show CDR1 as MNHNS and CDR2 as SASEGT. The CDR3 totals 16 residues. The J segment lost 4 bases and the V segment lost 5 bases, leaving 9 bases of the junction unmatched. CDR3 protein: CASSRPGGDPTGELFF. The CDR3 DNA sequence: TGTGCCAGCAGTAGACCGGGAGGGGACCCCACCGGGGAGCTGTTTTTT.

CDR3 nucleotides: TGTGCCAGCAGCCCAGGACAGCTCCTTGAGGACGAGCAGTACTTC. Its protein is CASSPGQLLEDEQYF. The chain recombines TRBV5-6 with TRBJ2-7; D possibly corresponds to TRBD1 (6 bases). The CDR3 loop spans 15 amino acids. The V gene lost 4 bases and the J gene lost 5 bases, with 19 bases spanning the gap. CDR1 is SGHDT, CDR2 YYEEEE, per germline.

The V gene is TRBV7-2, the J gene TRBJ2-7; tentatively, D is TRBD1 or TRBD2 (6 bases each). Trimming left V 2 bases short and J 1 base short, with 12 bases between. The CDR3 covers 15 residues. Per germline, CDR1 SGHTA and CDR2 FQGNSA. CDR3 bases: TGTGCCAGCAGCTTATACGGGGGCGCTTCCTACGAGCAGTACTTC. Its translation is CASSLYGGASYEQYF. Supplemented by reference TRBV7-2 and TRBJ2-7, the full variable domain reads GAGVSQSPSNKVTEKGKDVELRCDPISGHTALYWYRQSLGQGLEFLIYFQGNSAPDKSGLPSDRFSAERTGGSVSTLTIQRTQQEDSAVYLCASSLYGGASYEQYFGPGTRLTVT.

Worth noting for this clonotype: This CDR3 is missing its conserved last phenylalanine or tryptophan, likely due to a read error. In nucleotides, the CDR3 is TGCAGTGCTACAGGGGATAGCAATCAGCCCCAGCATTTA. Translation gives CSATGDSNQPQHL. The V gene is TRBV20-1, the J gene TRBJ1-5, with D perhaps matching TRBD1 (6 bases). This CDR3 has 13 residues. The V and J ends lost 4 bases and 0 bases respectively, with 7 bases between them. The germline V gene encodes CDR1 DFQATT and CDR2 SNEGSKA (reference sequence).

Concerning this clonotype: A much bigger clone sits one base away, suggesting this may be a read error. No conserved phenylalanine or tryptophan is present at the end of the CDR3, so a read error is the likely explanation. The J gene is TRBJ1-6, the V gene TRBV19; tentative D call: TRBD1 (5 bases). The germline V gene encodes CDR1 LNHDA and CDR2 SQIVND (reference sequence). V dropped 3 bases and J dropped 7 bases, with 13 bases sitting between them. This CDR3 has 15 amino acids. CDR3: CASSIQGARNSPLHV. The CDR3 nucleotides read TGTGCCAGTAGTATTCAGGGCGCGCGGAATTCACCCCTCCACGTT.

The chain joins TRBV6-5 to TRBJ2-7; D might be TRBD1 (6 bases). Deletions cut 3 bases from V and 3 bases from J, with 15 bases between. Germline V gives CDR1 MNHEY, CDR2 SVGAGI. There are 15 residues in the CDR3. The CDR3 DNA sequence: TGTGCCAGCAGTTATTCCCAGGGGTCGGGCTACGAGCAGTACTTC. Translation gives CASSYSQGSGYEQYF.

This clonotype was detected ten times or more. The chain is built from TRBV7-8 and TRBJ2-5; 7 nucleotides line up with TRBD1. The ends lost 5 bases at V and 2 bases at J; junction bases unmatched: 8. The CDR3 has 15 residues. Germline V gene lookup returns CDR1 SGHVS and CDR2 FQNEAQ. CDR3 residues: CASSPKGTAQETQYF. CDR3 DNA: TGTGCCAGCAGCCCGAAAGGGACAGCACAAGAGACCCAGTACTTC.

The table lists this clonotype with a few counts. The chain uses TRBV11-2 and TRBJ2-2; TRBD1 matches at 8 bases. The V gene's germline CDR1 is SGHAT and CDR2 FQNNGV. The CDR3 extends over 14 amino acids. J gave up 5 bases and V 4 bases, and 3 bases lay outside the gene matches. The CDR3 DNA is TGTGCCAGCAGCTCGGACAGGGTGACCGGGGAGCTGTTTTTT. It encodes CASSSDRVTGELFF.

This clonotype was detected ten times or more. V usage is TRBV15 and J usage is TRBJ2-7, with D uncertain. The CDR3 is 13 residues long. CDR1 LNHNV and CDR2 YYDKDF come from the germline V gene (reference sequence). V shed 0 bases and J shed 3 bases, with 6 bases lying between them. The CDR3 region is CATSRDTFYEQYF. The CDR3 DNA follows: TGTGCCACCAGCAGAGACACCTTCTACGAGCAGTACTTC.

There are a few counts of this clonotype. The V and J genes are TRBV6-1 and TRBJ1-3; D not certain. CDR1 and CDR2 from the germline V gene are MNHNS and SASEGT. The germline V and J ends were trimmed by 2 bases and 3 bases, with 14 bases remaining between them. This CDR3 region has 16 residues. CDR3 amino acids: CASSEQTWIFGNTIYF. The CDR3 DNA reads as TGTGCCAGCAGTGAACAAACTTGGATTTTTGGAAACACCATATATTTT.

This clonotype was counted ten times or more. The CDR3 DNA sequence: TGTGCCAGCAGCAAAGGTGGGGGTTTAGGTGTCACTGAAGCTTTCTTT. It translates to CASSKGGGLGVTEAFF. The chain combines TRBV27 with TRBJ1-1, with D maybe TRBD1 (5 bases). Per germline, CDR1 MNHEY and CDR2 SMNVEV (reference sequence). V was pared by 6 bases and J by 4 bases, with 21 bases between. This CDR3 has 16 amino acids.

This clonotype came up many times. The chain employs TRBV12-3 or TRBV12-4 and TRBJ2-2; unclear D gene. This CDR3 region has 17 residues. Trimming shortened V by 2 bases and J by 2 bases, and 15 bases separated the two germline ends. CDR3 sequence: CASSLNRPLENTGELFF. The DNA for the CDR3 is TGTGCCAGCAGTTTAAATCGACCGCTTGAAAACACCGGGGAGCTGTTTTTT.

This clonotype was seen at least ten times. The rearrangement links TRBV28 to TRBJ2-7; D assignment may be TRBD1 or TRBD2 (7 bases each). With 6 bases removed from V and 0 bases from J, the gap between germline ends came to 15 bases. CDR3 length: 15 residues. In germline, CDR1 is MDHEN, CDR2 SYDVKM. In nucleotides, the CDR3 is TGTGCCAGCAGACCAGGGGGGGGGAGCTCCTACGAGCAGTACTTC. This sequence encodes CASRPGGGSSYEQYF.

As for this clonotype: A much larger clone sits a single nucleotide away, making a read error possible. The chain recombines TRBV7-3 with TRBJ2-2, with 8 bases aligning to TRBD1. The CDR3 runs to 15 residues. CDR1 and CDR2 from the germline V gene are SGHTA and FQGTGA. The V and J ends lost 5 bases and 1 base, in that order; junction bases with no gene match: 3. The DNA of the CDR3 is TGTGCCAGCAGCCCGACAGGGGAGAACACCGGGGAGCTGTTTTTT. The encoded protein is CASSPTGENTGELFF.